This T cell receptor beta chain appears in the sequencing data of a study of cytomegalovirus exposure and HLA in healthy donors (dated by TCRdb to about 2017). Describing the broader study: In an earlier analysis of some 550 of the donors, 276 Gb of sequence data and 117 million unique TCR beta sequences from 150 million to 200 million T cells were reported. An early release that covered roughly 600 HLA-typed donors contained approximately 300 gigabases of sequencing data and around 85 million unique TCR sequences. Among the roughly 400 genotyped donors, more than 70% belonged to the genetic ancestry cluster associated with self-reported Caucasian donors. The study aimed to test whether cataloging public T cell receptors could reveal signatures of past pathogen exposure. The T cell repertoires of several hundred subjects were profiled by immunosequencing and related to cytomegalovirus serostatus. In addition to the first cohort of 650 to 800 subjects, a separate validation cohort of 120 different subjects was used. High-throughput TCR immunosequencing, statistical association of individual TCRs with disease status, and machine learning were combined to predict cytomegalovirus infection status. A later analysis re-examined previously published TCR beta repertoires from more than 550 donors and added high-resolution HLA genotyping to investigate patterns of TCR occurrence. The later analysis used no new phenotypic data to find candidate immune exposures, relying instead on TCR beta sequences and their occurrence across donors. To decide whether each TCR beta V gene segment behaved as functional or pseudogenic, an earlier analysis of fewer than 750 of the donors relied on high-throughput TCR beta sequencing. Donor age, sex, ethnicity and CMV serostatus were collected together with the repertoire data. In a later genetic analysis, genome-wide SNP genotypes for about 55% of the 666 donors were used, and that subset was treated as a discovery cohort. Every repertoire in the discovery cohort had been generated on one and the same sequencing platform. Both class I and class II loci were covered by HLA typing, at four-digit resolution. The number of typed donors differed by locus: about 629-630 for A, B, C, DRB1 and DQB1; roughly 510 for DQA1; 606 for DPA1; and about 450 for DPB1. About five DR-DQ haplotypes were handled as single units for association and clustering because linkage in the cohort was strong. Among roughly 400 genotyped donors of the cohort, an average of around 240,000 unique TCR beta nucleotide sequences were sequenced per donor, roughly 20% of them non-productive.

The library was generated by the immunoSEQ multiplex PCR assay. The multiplex PCR relied on a mix of 60 forward primers for TCR Vbeta segments and 13 reverse primers for TCR Jbeta segments. Amplification of the CDR3 region of rearranged TCR beta genes was performed with a multiplex PCR assay on genomic DNA. Amplified TCR beta libraries were sequenced as 87-base-pair reads on the Illumina HiSeq System. As for how the authors treated the data: A later analysis counted 75 million to 100 million unique TCR beta chains across the 690 or so repertoires, and around 9.9 million of these chains were shared by at least two donors. A nearest-neighbor algorithm error-corrected the raw reads and collapsed the reads into unique sequences, merging closely related sequences to remove PCR and sequencing errors. Alignment of CDR3 sequences to IMGT reference sequences was used to assign V, D and J gene segments. Each retained sequence needed at least a six-nucleotide match to both a V gene segment and a J gene segment. A rearrangement counted as productive if the CDR3 had no stop codons and remained in frame with V and J, and every other rearrangement counted as non-productive. CDR3 was defined according to IMGT convention as the region running from the second conserved V-encoded cysteine to the conserved J-encoded phenylalanine. In an earlier analysis of around 540 of the donors, sequences lacking an unambiguous match to a single V gene segment were excluded. In an earlier analysis of approximately 590 of the donors, V segments were called functional above 56.7% productive rearrangements and were called segregating when the between-donor standard deviation exceeded 5%. A statistical classification framework was built to diagnose cytomegalovirus status from the catalog of TCR beta chain sequences. In a later analysis, TCR nucleotide sequences were compared against IMGT/GENE-DB human TR gene sequences so that V and J genes could be assigned. A later analysis assigned CDR3 sequences and most-parsimonious VDJ recombination scenarios with the TCRdist pipeline. A later analysis defined each TCR beta chain by its CDR3 amino acid sequence plus V-gene family, and excluded reads lacking a unique V-gene family. To address suspected cross-contamination and a sequencing artifact, a later analysis removed several hundred highly shared, low-generation-probability nucleotide sequences. In a later analysis, a clonal expansion index was calculated for each public chain from normalized within-repertoire ranks of inferred template counts. Generation probabilities in a later analysis came from a VDJ recombination model fitted to out-of-frame rearrangements, and those results were checked against IGoR. In a later analysis, hypergeometric tests were used to score TCR-TCR, TCR-HLA and TCR-CMV co-occurrence, with a repertoire-size bias correction applied to TCR pairs. A later analysis estimated false discovery rates by permuting HLA or CMV assignments 20 times. In a later analysis, co-occurring TCRs were grouped with DBSCAN, and TCRdist sequence similarity was added when clustering was performed within HLA-allele-positive subsets. Repertoires with fewer than 30,000 or more than 120,000 public chains were left out of co-occurrence clustering, as were about 5 repertoires with anomalous nucleotide sharing. TCRdb's version of the immuneACCESS table is confined to in-frame rearrangements and falls short of the full clone set. An unresolved V gene accounts for under half of the shortfall where checked; the remainder is of unknown origin. From that table come the V and J calls and clone size; the DNA was used to work out D and trimming. The sample has 43,000 or so clones on record, 77% of them singletons. The top ten constitute roughly 1.4% of the sample.

CDR3 length: 14 amino acids, cysteine to phenylalanine. The retained sequence is limited to the CDR3, 42 bases, with the frame set at the first base. The junction shows trimming of 0 bases on V and 4 bases on J, plus 11 bases between the germline ends. CDR1 and CDR2 are drawn from the germline V gene: SGHDT, YYEEEE. To note about this clone: No cognate antigen has been identified for it. No quality values exist for individual bases; no much larger clone is one base distant.

Overall results and qualifications from the work: Because some donors lacked HLA typing at each locus, the association tests relied only on the typed subset. A later analysis reported that several top co-occurrence clusters appeared linked to parvovirus B19, influenza, CMV and Epstein-Barr virus. A cluster of highly shared sequence variants was judged likely to be a technical artifact of the sequencing pipeline. In an earlier analysis of some 500 of the donors, most TCR beta V segments were observed in productive rearrangements about 87% or about 30% of the time, broadly matching IMGT annotations. A further reported finding was that TCR beta sequences accurately predicted the HLA-A and HLA-B alleles for most subjects in the first cohort. In vitro tests confirmed that a few of the cytomegalovirus-associated TCR beta chains recognize cytomegalovirus antigens. Approximately 16 rarely observed V segments, including chromosome 9 orphons, were excluded from the earlier analysis of approximately 600 of the donors because counts were too low. Correlated functional status among segregating V segments might be attributable to linkage disequilibrium, but an unknown experimental factor could not be ruled out. Strong co-occurrence of HLA alleles, especially DR and DQ, made assigning TCR associations to individual alleles difficult. Some IMGT-functional V segments, including TRBV6-2 and TRBV6-3, could not be distinguished by the 87-base-pair reads and were therefore excluded. The cohort was sequenced for TCR beta chains only, and without alpha or paired-chain data the features that could be detected were limited. According to a later analysis, TCR association rates differed among HLA loci, with DRB1 alleles showing the most associated TCRs and HLA-C alleles showing the fewest. The only immune exposure information available for the cohort was CMV serostatus. In a later genetic analysis, fewer N-insertions in productive TCRs were reported among donors in an Asian-associated ancestry cluster than the roughly 700-donor mean. According to a later analysis, most CMV-associated TCR beta chains appeared to be HLA-restricted, and the HLA associations seemed to be driven largely by CMV exposure. In a later genetic analysis, a missense DCLRE1C variant was associated with V-gene and J-gene trimming of TCR beta chains, and the association was replicated in an independent cohort. While some public TCRs were present in many individuals, most TCR sequences turned up only very rarely across donors. Compared with equally common non-associated chains, HLA-associated TCR beta chains in a later analysis were more clonally expanded and had lower generation probabilities. The classifier was reported to diagnose cytomegalovirus status with high specificity and sensitivity in both the original and validation cohorts. Specific HLA alleles were associated with 15,000 to 20,000 TCR beta sequences at a false discovery rate of 0.05 in a later analysis. The authors suggested that the approach could potentially be generalized to other disease states and immunological phenotypes. Roughly uniform sequencing depth across donors was assumed in presence/absence analyses, although this assumption may not hold. In the study, around 160 TCR beta chains were listed as associated with cytomegalovirus.

The cohort was made up of 650 to 700 healthy bone marrow donors. Cohort members were all nominally healthy when sampled, although unrecorded immune exposures were likely present. The donor tested CMV seronegative and was one of the 352 seronegative cohort members. A peripheral blood sample was provided by each donor, and peripheral blood mononuclear cells were used for TCR beta sequencing. The Qiagen DNeasy Blood Extraction Kit was used to extract genomic DNA from the blood cell samples. The clonotype comes from a man aged 25-45 years in good health and CMV-seronegative. The sequence joins TRBV5-6 to TRBJ2-7; possibly the D gene is TRBD1, per 5 matching bases. Sequenced input: PBMCs. The CDR3 protein sequence reads: CASSLGTSLYEQYF. The DNA is as follows: TGTGCCAGCAGCTTGGGGACATCCCTATACGAGCAGTACTTC.